This T cell receptor beta chain originates from a study of identifying expanded T cells in peripheral blood. Whole-study findings and limits: Approximately 1.1 clones differed between technical replicates, versus about 17 and 20 over time. Clone count variance between roughly two-week samples rose with total template count.

Collection occurred without any documented infections or immune events in donors. From germline, CDR1 is SGHVS and CDR2 FQNEAQ. This CDR3 comprises 14 residues. The V and J ends lost 0 bases and 7 bases, in that order; junction bases with no gene match: 4. Points on this clone: Its antigen remains unidentified.

This table comes from immunoSEQ multiplex PCR, and its TCRdb copy is limited to in-frame clones, with some not included. The sample has about 94,000 clones; around 90% are singletons. Input material: blood. The chain recombines TRBV7-8 with TRBJ1-1; TRBD1 aligns across 8 bases. The sequence was obtained from a person aged 18-69 years in good health. CDR3 nucleotides: TGTGCCAGCAGCTTAGCCAGGGGGCGCGGTGAAGCTTTCTTT. It is translated as CASSLARGRGEAFF.